This T cell receptor (beta chain) is drawn from a study of shared clonotypes between healthy human individuals. Study results and limitations: Inspection by rarefaction showed sorted-subset sequencing to be incomplete despite large depth. The study found lower generation probabilities in non-shared clonotypes than in those shared by all four donors. A handful of donors showed sharing of roughly 5% of naive CD4 clonotypes.

Naive CD8 cells lacked CD45RO, underwent positive selection for CCR7 and left out terminally differentiated effector memory CD45RA+ cells. Only in-frame clones appear in the TCRdb table, and some are missing; sequencing was by immunoSEQ multiplex PCR. The profile covers hundreds of thousands of clones, with 98% appearing a single time and 0.3% to 0.35% taken by the ten largest. To note about this clone: Its specificity is not known.

This clonotype originated in a man aged 25 to 40 in good health. The sequencing sample was made of naive CD8+ T cells sorted from blood.

CDR3 region: CASSLNQQETQYF. CDR3 bases: TGTGCCAGCAGCTTAAACCAACAAGAGACCCAGTACTTC. The rearrangement links TRBV7-6 to TRBJ2-5; D gene uncertain. The CDR3 length is 13 residues. Germline V lookup: CDR1 SGHVS, CDR2 FNYEAQ. V lost 2 bases and J 2 bases, leaving 6 bases between the germline ends.